Reported below is one TCR beta chain. Its antigen remains unknown. This entry is derived from a study of cytomegalovirus exposure and HLA in healthy donors. Study-level points and caveats: Analyzed later, association rates of TCRs varied across HLA loci, with DRB1 most and HLA-C fewest.

This CDR3 is 15 amino acids long. Germline V CDR1 and CDR2: SGHTA, FQGNSA. The V and J ends lost 3 bases and 7 bases, in that order; junction bases with no gene match: 8. 13 Jbeta primers and 60 Vbeta primers were used for the PCR. Sequenced by immunoSEQ multiplex PCR; TCRdb stores in-frame clones only, minus some. The sample has 200,000 to 250,000 clones, almost 80% seen once. Donors were ostensibly healthy at sampling, although undocumented immune exposures were probable. The V and J genes are TRBV7-2 and TRBJ1-4, with 7 bases aligning to TRBD1. Material: PBMCs. This sequence was found in a man aged 18 to 29 in good health and CMV-seronegative. CDR3 nucleotide sequence: TGTGCCAGCAGCTTGGGGACAGCACAGGGTGAAAAACTGTTTTTT. Protein sequence: CASSLGTAQGEKLFF. Combining the CDR3 with reference TRBV7-2 and TRBJ1-4 gives the whole variable domain GAGVSQSPSNKVTEKGKDVELRCDPISGHTALYWYRQSLGQGLEFLIYFQGNSAPDKSGLPSDRFSAERTGGSVSTLTIQRTQQEDSAVYLCASSLGTAQGEKLFFGSGTQLSVL.